This TCR beta chain emerged from a study of blood T cell repertoires in COVID-19. Study processing details: Amplification from reference gene primers served as the basis for estimated nucleated cell counts. Some clones are missing from TCRdb's copy, which holds only in-frame ones; the method was immunoSEQ multiplex PCR. The DNA was the basis for D and trimming; V, J and clone size are from that table. The sample comprises around 270,000 clones, 80% to 85% of which are singletons, and less than 2% rests with the top ten. With 1 base removed from V and 3 bases from J, the gap between germline ends came to 7 bases. Germline CDR1 reads SGHRS; CDR2 reads YFSETQ. This CDR3 contains 13 residues.

The chain employs TRBV5-1 and TRBJ1-2; unclear D gene. Sequencing was performed on peripheral blood. The sequence was obtained from a woman aged 40 to 50 who had recovered from COVID-19. DNA of the CDR3: TGCGCCAGCAGCTTGAGTACGGACTATGGCTACACCTTC. Translation: CASSLSTDYGYTF.